This TCR beta chain was found in a study of T cell responses to AZD1222 COVID-19 vaccine (dated by TCRdb to the early 2020s). At the level of the whole study: AZD1222 recipients given second doses at about 4 weeks or at about 12 weeks were pooled, since spike-specific TCR depth and breadth were not found to differ between the two schedules. Trial participants were enrolled by age into subgroups of 18-55, 56-69 and 70-plus years, and around 150, 29 and 61 TCR-sequenced participants, respectively, were included in these subgroups. A total of 233 trial participants underwent TCR sequencing, of whom around 210 had received two doses of AZD1222 and approximately 26 had received two doses of the MenACWY control vaccine.

The CDR3 regions of human TCRbeta chains were analyzed by immunosequencing. As for the original processing: Repertoire TCRs were matched against a reference library of SARS-CoV-2-specific TCRs generated with the MIRA antigen-specificity platform. Breadth was defined as the fraction of unique TCRs that were SARS-CoV-2-associated, and depth was defined as the fraction of total T cells that were SARS-CoV-2-associated. Each spike-specific TCR was assigned to its reactive spike region and to a CD4 or CD8 class using the MIRA data. Log10-transformed breadth and depth values were compared by one-way ANOVA with Sidak's multiple comparisons tests. TCRdb provides this immuneACCESS table in a form limited to in-frame rearrangements. Some clones are lacking; in checked studies, under half of them reflect an unresolved V gene, and why the rest are absent is not known. V, J and clone size are taken as reported in that table, and D and trimming were inferred from the DNA itself. In all, the sample holds more than 150,000 clones, and around nine tenths of those were seen once. 1.5% of the sample comes from the top ten.

The sample's time point label, decoded: baseline before first vaccination. Vaccinee samples were obtained from the UK trials COV001 and COV002, which included a single-blind randomized controlled phase 2/3 trial of AZD1222 (ChAdOx1 nCoV-19) in healthy adults. For TCRbeta chain sequencing, PBMC samples were collected from trial participants at day 0 and at day 28 after the second dose. What the study reported, not specific to this receptor: Participants were mostly white British, with more females than males. The authors suggested clonal diversity may have been underestimated. Reportedly, close to half of the unique spike-specific TCRs recognized epitopes lying outside the regions that are mutated in the B.1.351 and B.1.1.7 variants. After two AZD1222 doses, spike-specific TCR breadth and depth were significantly higher than at day 0 and than in MenACWY recipients. Because no samples from the day 14 peak response were available, repertoires could be characterized only after the peak T cell response. CD4 TCRs associated with the vaccine covered the entire spike protein, and the dominant responses were in regions 160-218 and 743-854. Conclusions about previously exposed vaccinees are limited because only five to seven AZD1222 recipients were SARS-CoV-2 seropositive at baseline. In the small 56-69-year group, the increase in depth fell short of significance, most likely because of low power.

Ends trimmed: V by 5 bases, J by 6 bases; bases unmatched to a gene: 9. The CDR3 runs 16 residues from the cysteine to the phenylalanine. Of all the DNA, just the CDR3 is kept, 48 bases in frame from base 1. Reading the germline V gene gives CDR1 SGHDT and CDR2 YYEEEE. A remark on this clone: The clone's antigen remains unknown. Qualities for individual bases were not recorded, and no much larger clone is one base off.

The chain is encoded by TRBV5-6 joined to TRBJ2-2; 11 central bases correspond to TRBD2. This specimen consisted of peripheral blood, obtained on day 0 of AZD1222 vaccination. The sequence derives from an adult in good health. In nucleotide form, the sequence is TGTGCCAGCAGTCTCCGGACTAGCGGGTTCCCCGGGGAGCTGTTTTTT. This sequence encodes CASSLRTSGFPGELFF. The full variable domain, with segments outside the CDR3 supplied by the reference TRBV5-6 and TRBJ2-2 proteins, appears as DAGVTQSPTHLIKTRGQQVTLRCSPKSGHDTVSWYQQALGQGPQFIFQYYEEEERQRGNFPDRFSGHQFPNYSSELNVNALLLGDSALYLCASSLRTSGFPGELFFGEGSRLTVL.